This entry describes one T cell receptor beta chain. TCR beta CDR3 region amplification was performed from RNA transcripts. HTBI primers were used for first-round RT-PCR of the TCR CDR3. Via MiXCR, TCRdb re-called the multiplex PCR reads, giving one row per CDR3 protein. The sample carries 400,000 or so distinct CDR3 sequences, roughly 13% recorded once. This entry is derived from a study of T cells in Graves' hyperthyroidism and ophthalmopathy. Germline assignment: CDR1 SEHNR and CDR2 FQNEAQ (reference sequence). With 8 bases clipped from V and 2 bases from J, the junction kept 6 bases outside the gene matches. There are 15 residues in the CDR3.

The sequence derives from a man aged 50-59 years with Graves' ophthalmopathy. This chain joins TRBV7-9 and TRBJ2-1; 10 nucleotides line up with TRBD1. Sequencing was carried out using blood. CDR3 residues: CASCQGTGAYNEQFF. CDR3 nucleotide sequence: TGTGCCAGCTGTCAAGGGACAGGGGCCTACAATGAGCAGTTCTTC.